These 5 T cell receptor beta chains share one sample of origin, sequenced in a study of a mutant IDH1 vaccine in newly diagnosed glioma. The antigens these receptors bind are not known. Time point: week 5, during vaccination. Each dose delivered 300 ug of mutant IDH1 20-mer peptide subcutaneously with imiquimod. The protocol was immunoSEQ multiplex PCR, while the TCRdb copy is restricted to in-frame clones and leaves out a portion. Of approximately 60,000 clones in the sample, over 80% were seen once. The material was PBMCs, obtained from a glioma patient whose treatment included an IDH1 peptide vaccine. The receptors originated from a woman aged 40-49 years with glioma.

The chain joins TRBV25-1 to TRBJ1-4, with D possibly matching TRBD1 (5 bases). CDR1 and CDR2 (germline): MGHDK, SYGVNS. The CDR3 extends over 17 amino acids. V was cut by 0 bases and J by 3 bases, with 14 bases left in between. CDR3 sequence reads: CASSEYPGTRANEKLFF. CDR3 in DNA: TGTGCCAGCAGTGAATATCCGGGGACGCGTGCTAATGAAAAACTGTTTTTT.

This clone turned up a few times. The chain uses TRBV7-2 and TRBJ1-1, with TRBD1 as a possible D gene (6 bases). V lost 2 bases and J lost 2, with 12 bases in between. Per the germline V gene, CDR1 is SGHTA and CDR2 is FQGNSA. The CDR3 has 15 residues. The CDR3, as DNA: TGTGCCAGCAGCTTACAGGGGTCACCTAACACTGAAGCTTTCTTT. Protein product: CASSLQGSPNTEAFF.

A single count supports this clone. This sequence joins TRBV5-6 and TRBJ2-1; D tentatively fits TRBD1 or TRBD2 (5 bases each). V lost 3 bases and J lost 4, with 11 bases in between. This CDR3 has 14 residues. Germline CDR1 SGHDT, CDR2 YYEEEE. Here the CDR3 DNA reads TGTGCCAGCAGCTCGGGATGGGGGTACAATGAGCAGTTCTTC. This codes for CASSSGWGYNEQFF.

Only one count was recorded for this clone. V gene TRBV19 combines with J gene TRBJ2-5; 7 bases fit TRBD2. With V trimmed by 8 bases and J by 5 bases, 17 bases remained unmatched. Germline CDR1 is LNHDA and CDR2 is SQIVND (reference sequence). This CDR3 comprises 16 residues. The DNA of the CDR3 is TGTGCCAGTCAACGCGCTCTTCATTCCGGGGGGGAGACCCAGTACTTC. It yields the protein CASQRALHSGGETQYF.

This chain connects TRBV5-1 to TRBJ2-3; D uncertain. This CDR3 contains 11 residues. From germline, CDR1 is SGHRS and CDR2 YFSETQ. Trimming shortened V by 1 base and J by 5 bases, and 2 bases separated the two germline ends. The CDR3: CASSLLDTQYF. The CDR3 DNA sequence: TGCGCCAGCAGCTTGTTAGATACGCAGTATTTT.